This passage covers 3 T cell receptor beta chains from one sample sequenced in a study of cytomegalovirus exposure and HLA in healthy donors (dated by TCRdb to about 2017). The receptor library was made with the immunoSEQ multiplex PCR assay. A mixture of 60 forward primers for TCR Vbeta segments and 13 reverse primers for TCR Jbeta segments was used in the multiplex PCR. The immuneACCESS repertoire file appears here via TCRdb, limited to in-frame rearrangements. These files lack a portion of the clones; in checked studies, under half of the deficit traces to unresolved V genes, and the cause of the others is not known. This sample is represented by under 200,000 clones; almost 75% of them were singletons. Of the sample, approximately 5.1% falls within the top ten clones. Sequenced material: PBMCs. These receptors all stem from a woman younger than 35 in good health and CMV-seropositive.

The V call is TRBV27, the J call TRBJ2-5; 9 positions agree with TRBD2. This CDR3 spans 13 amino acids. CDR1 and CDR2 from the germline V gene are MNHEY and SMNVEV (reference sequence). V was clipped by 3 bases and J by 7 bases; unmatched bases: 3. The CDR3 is CASSLWRGGTQYF. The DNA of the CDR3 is TGTGCCAGCAGTTTGTGGCGGGGGGGGACCCAGTACTTC.

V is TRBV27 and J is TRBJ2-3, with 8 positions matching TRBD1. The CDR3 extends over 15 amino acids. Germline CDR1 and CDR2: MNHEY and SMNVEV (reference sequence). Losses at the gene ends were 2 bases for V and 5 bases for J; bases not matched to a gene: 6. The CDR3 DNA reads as TGTGCCAGCAGTTTAAGGCAGGGGGCGAGAGATACGCAGTATTTT. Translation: CASSLRQGARDTQYF.

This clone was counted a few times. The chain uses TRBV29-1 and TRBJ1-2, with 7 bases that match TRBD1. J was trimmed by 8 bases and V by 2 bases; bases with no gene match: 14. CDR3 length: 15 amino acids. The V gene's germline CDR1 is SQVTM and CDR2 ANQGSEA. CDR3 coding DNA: TGCAGCGTTGAAACCGGGACAGTTGGGATGGGGGGCTACACCTTC. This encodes CSVETGTVGMGGYTF.